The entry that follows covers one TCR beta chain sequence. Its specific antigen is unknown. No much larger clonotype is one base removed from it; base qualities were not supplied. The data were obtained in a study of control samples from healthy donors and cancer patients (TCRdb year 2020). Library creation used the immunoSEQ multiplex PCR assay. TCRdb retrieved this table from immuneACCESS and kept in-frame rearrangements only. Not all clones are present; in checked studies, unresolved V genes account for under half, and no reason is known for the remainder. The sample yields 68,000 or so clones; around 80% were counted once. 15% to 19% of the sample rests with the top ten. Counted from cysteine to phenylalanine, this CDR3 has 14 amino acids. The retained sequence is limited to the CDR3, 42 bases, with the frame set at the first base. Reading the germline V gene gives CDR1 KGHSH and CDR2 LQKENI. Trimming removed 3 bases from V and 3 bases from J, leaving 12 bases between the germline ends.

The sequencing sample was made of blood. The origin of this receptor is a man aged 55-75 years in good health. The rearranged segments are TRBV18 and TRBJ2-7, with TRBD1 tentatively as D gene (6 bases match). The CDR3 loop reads CASSPNRADYEQYF. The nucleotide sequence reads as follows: TGTGCCAGCTCACCCAACAGGGCGGACTACGAGCAGTACTTC.